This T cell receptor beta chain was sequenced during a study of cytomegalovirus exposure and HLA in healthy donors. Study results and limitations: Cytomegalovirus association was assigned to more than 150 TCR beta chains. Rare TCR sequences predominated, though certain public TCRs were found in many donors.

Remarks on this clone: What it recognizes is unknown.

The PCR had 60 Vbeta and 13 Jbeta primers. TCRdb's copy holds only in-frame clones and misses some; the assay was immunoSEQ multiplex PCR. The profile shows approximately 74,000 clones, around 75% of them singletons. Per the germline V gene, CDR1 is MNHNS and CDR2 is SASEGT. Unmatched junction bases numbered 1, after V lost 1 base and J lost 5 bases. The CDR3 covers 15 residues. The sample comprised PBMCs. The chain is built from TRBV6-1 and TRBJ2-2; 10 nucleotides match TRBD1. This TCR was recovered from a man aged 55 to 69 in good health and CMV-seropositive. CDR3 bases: TGTGCCAGCAGTGAAGGGACAGGGGGTACCGGGGAGCTGTTTTTT. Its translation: CASSEGTGGTGELFF.